This T cell receptor (beta chain) was sequenced during a study of T-cell reconstitution after alpha-beta-depleted transplantation in children. Points from the study as a whole: After transplant, at about two months, alpha-beta T cells were reportedly derived from several hundred expanded graft clones.

Molecular barcoding with unique molecular identifiers was used for the TCRbeta library. Each CDR3 protein is one row after TCRdb ran MiXCR on the PCR reads. This sample carries 97,000 or so distinct CDR3 sequences, about 8% of them seen once, and the ten largest clones take approximately 16%. This clonotype came up many times. As yet, its antigen is unknown. This material consisted of PBMCs, taken before TCRalphabeta/CD19-depleted stem cell transplant. This TCR derives from a boy between 2 and 10 years old with acute lymphoblastic leukemia, due to receive a stem cell transplant.

CDR3 DNA: TGCAGTGCTGATAGCGGCGCCCAGGGGATTCTGCAGTATTTT. It is translated as CSADSGAQGILQYF. The V and J genes are TRBV20-1 and TRBJ2-3; D tentatively reads TRBD1 or TRBD2 (6 bases each). V shed 5 bases and J shed 11 bases, with 23 bases lying between them. Germline values: CDR1 DFQATT, CDR2 SNEGSKA (reference sequence). The CDR3 covers 14 residues.